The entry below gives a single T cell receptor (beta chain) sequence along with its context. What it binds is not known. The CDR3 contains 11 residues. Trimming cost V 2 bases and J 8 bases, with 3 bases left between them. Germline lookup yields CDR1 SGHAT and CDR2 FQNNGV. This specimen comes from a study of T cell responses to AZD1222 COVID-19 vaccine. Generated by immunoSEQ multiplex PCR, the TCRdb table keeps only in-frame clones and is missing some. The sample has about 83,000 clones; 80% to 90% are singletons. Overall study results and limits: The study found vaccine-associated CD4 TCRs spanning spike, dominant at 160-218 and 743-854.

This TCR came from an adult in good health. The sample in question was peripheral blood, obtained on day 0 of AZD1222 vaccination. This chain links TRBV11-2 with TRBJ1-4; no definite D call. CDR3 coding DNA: TGTGCCAGCAGCTTACGCGAAAAACTGTTTTTT. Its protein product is CASSLREKLFF.